Listed here are 25 T cell receptor beta chains from one sample, sequenced in a study of T cell responses to AZD1222 COVID-19 vaccine. Generated by immunoSEQ multiplex PCR, the TCRdb table keeps only in-frame clones and is missing some. This sample has about 120,000 clones; roughly 89% occur once, and the top ten carry approximately 7.1%. Material: peripheral blood, obtained 28 days after the second AZD1222 dose. The receptor set was obtained from an adult who received the AZD1222 COVID-19 vaccine.

This rearrangement joins TRBV6-5 to TRBJ1-1; 7 bases line up with TRBD1. The CDR3 spans 16 residues. The V gene end was trimmed by 2 bases and the J gene end by 11 bases; junction bases not matched to a gene: 17. In germline, CDR1 is MNHEY, CDR2 SVGAGI. This CDR3 reads CASSYPSRQGIFQAFF. CDR3 in DNA: TGTGCCAGCAGTTACCCCTCTCGACAGGGTATTTTCCAGGCTTTCTTT.

J is TRBJ2-3 and V is TRBV5-1; 9 bases align to TRBD2. The germline V gene encodes CDR1 SGHRS and CDR2 YFSETQ. The J segment lost 3 bases and the V segment lost 3 bases, leaving 8 bases of the junction unmatched. There are 16 residues in the CDR3. The CDR3 protein is CASSWGRGGRTDTQYF. CDR3 DNA: TGCGCCAGCAGCTGGGGGCGGGGGGGCAGGACAGATACGCAGTATTTT.

This clone was observed a few times. In DNA, the CDR3 is TGTGCCTGGAGTGAGGGGAGCCATTATGGCTACACCTTC. Amino acids: CAWSEGSHYGYTF. V usage is TRBV30 and J usage is TRBJ1-2, with TRBD1 as a possible D gene (5 bases). In germline, CDR1 is GTSNPN, CDR2 SVGIG (reference sequence). V lost 1 base, J lost 5 bases, and 11 bases lay in between. CDR3 length: 13 residues.

The CDR3 loop reads CASSLLGGNEKLFF. The CDR3 DNA reads TGTGCCAGCAGTTTATTAGGGGGGAATGAAAAACTGTTTTTT. This chain joins TRBV27 and TRBJ1-4, with TRBD1 as a possible D gene (6 bases). V dropped 1 base and J dropped 5 bases, with 8 bases sitting between them. This CDR3 comprises 14 residues. CDR1 and CDR2 from the germline V gene are MNHEY and SMNVEV (reference sequence).

Only one count was recorded for this clone. The chain is built from TRBV5-1 and TRBJ2-1; D could derive from TRBD1 or TRBD2 (5 bases each). The CDR3 is 20 residues long. Germline V CDR1 and CDR2: SGHRS, YFSETQ. V lost 6 bases, J lost 7 bases, and 35 bases lay in between. CDR3 in amino acids: CASTKSPRDGHNPKTNEQFF. CDR3 DNA: TGCGCCAGCACCAAAAGTCCGAGGGACGGCCACAATCCAAAAACAAATGAGCAGTTCTTC.

V gene TRBV13 combines with J gene TRBJ2-2; 8 bases agree with TRBD1. The J segment lost 9 bases and the V segment lost 6 bases, leaving 6 bases of the junction unmatched. Germline lookup yields CDR1 PRHDT and CDR2 FYEKMQ (reference sequence). This CDR3 has 13 residues. The CDR3 spells CASSGQGHRELFF. DNA of the CDR3: TGTGCCAGCAGTGGACAGGGCCACCGGGAGCTGTTTTTT.

The V gene is TRBV9, the J gene TRBJ2-5, with D possibly matching TRBD1 (6 bases). Germline assignment: CDR1 SGDLS and CDR2 YYNGEE. CDR3 length: 15 residues. Between the trimmed V and J ends, which lost 2 bases and 6 bases, there was a span of 17 bases. This chain's CDR3 is CASSVDAGVHKTQYF. The DNA for the CDR3 is TGTGCCAGCAGCGTTGACGCAGGGGTGCATAAGACCCAGTACTTC.

The genes are TRBV7-2 and TRBJ2-7, with a weak D call TRBD2 (6 bases). Trimming took 4 bases from V and 2 from J, leaving 15 bases between them. Per the germline V gene, CDR1 is SGHTA and CDR2 is FQGNSA. The CDR3 runs to 15 residues. In DNA form, the CDR3 reads TGTGCCAGCAGCTCGCGGGGAGGTGGACCCTACGAGCAGTACTTC. Its translation is CASSSRGGGPYEQYF. Based on the CDR3 plus reference TRBV7-2 and TRBJ2-7, the full variable domain is GAGVSQSPSNKVTEKGKDVELRCDPISGHTALYWYRQSLGQGLEFLIYFQGNSAPDKSGLPSDRFSAERTGGSVSTLTIQRTQQEDSAVYLCASSSRGGGPYEQYFGPGTRLTVT.

The rearrangement joins TRBV5-6 to TRBJ2-7, with D unclear. In germline, CDR1 is SGHDT, CDR2 YYEEEE. The length of the CDR3 is 10 residues. Trimming cost V 2 bases and J 12 bases, with 9 bases left between them. CDR3 sequence (DNA): TGTGCCAGCAGCTTTTTCGCTCGGTACTTC. Amino acids: CASSFFARYF.

The rearrangement joins TRBV5-4 to TRBJ2-5; 7 nucleotides line up with TRBD1. Germline-derived CDR1 and CDR2 are SGHNT and YYREEE (reference sequence). V gave up 1 base and J gave up 2 bases; unmatched junction bases: 5. CDR3 length: 15 residues. CDR3 region: CASSLSPGQQETQYF. CDR3 coding DNA: TGTGCCAGCAGCTTGTCACCGGGACAGCAAGAGACCCAGTACTTC.

This chain uses TRBV4-2 with TRBJ2-1; 8 bases align to TRBD2. The CDR3 length is 16 residues. Germline-derived CDR1 and CDR2 are LGHNA and YNFKEQ. V shed 6 bases and J 2 bases; nucleotides not matched to a gene: 9. Here the CDR3 reads CASRQTAREAYNEQFF. The CDR3 DNA is TGTGCCAGCAGACAAACGGCGCGGGAGGCCTACAATGAGCAGTTCTTC.

This chain connects TRBV5-1 to TRBJ2-7; possible D gene TRBD1, 5 bases. The CDR3 extends over 13 amino acids. V dropped 2 bases and J dropped 6 bases, with 12 bases sitting between them. In germline, CDR1 is SGHRS, CDR2 YFSETQ. The CDR3 sequence is CASSFIGASEQYF. CDR3 sequence (DNA): TGCGCCAGCAGCTTTATTGGGGCTTCCGAGCAGTACTTC.

V is TRBV19 and J is TRBJ2-4; either TRBD1 or TRBD2 may supply D (5 bases each). Germline-derived CDR1 and CDR2 are LNHDA and SQIVND (reference sequence). V was cut by 3 bases and J by 1 base, with 10 bases left in between. This CDR3 is built from 15 residues. The CDR3 DNA reads TGTGCCAGTAGTATGGGACCCCTGGCCAAAAACATTCAGTACTTC. Translation: CASSMGPLAKNIQYF.

V is TRBV7-2 and J is TRBJ1-1, with D possibly TRBD1 on 6 matching bases. The CDR3 is 15 residues long. Germline V gives CDR1 SGHTA, CDR2 FQGNSA. The V end lost 1 base, the J end lost 4 bases, and 13 bases lay between the germline ends. CDR3 loop: CASSLEGVGGTEAFF. The DNA of the CDR3 is TGTGCCAGCAGCTTAGAGGGGGTTGGGGGCACTGAAGCTTTCTTT.

The V gene is TRBV2, the J gene TRBJ2-2; D is possibly TRBD2 (7 bases). The CDR3 spans 15 residues. Deletions cut 3 bases from V and 2 bases from J, with 10 bases between. Germline assignment: CDR1 SNHLY and CDR2 FYNNEI. CDR3 region: CASSDGGRNTGELFF. The CDR3 region has the DNA TGTGCCAGCAGTGACGGGGGGCGCAACACCGGGGAGCTGTTTTTT.

The rearrangement uses TRBV29-1 and TRBJ2-5; 8 bases match TRBD1. The germline CDR1 and CDR2 sequences are SQVTM and ANQGSEA. The length of the CDR3 is 14 residues. V shed 6 bases and J 3 bases; nucleotides not matched to a gene: 9. The CDR3 sequence is CSVPDRGRKETQYF. CDR3 nucleotide sequence: TGCAGCGTCCCCGACAGGGGTCGAAAAGAGACCCAGTACTTC.

V usage is TRBV3-1 (or the pseudogene TRBV3-2) and J usage is TRBJ1-1; the D is unclear. CDR1 LGHDT and CDR2 YNNKEL come from the germline V gene (reference sequence). With 0 bases removed from V and 0 bases from J, the gap between germline ends came to 11 bases. This CDR3 has 16 residues. The DNA for the CDR3 is TGTGCCAGCAGCCAAGATCTGTGGGAATTGAACACTGAAGCTTTCTTT. Its protein product is CASSQDLWELNTEAFF.

This chain connects TRBV4-1 to TRBJ2-1; D unresolved. This CDR3 region has 17 residues. Trimming pared 2 bases from V and 4 bases from J, leaving 18 bases between. Germline CDR1 MGHRA, CDR2 YSYEKL. The DNA for the CDR3 is TGCGCCAGCAGCCAAAAGATAACGACACAAGGGTACAATGAGCAGTTCTTC. Amino acid sequence: CASSQKITTQGYNEQFF.

The chain has TRBV3-1 (or the pseudogene TRBV3-2) and TRBJ2-7, with 12 bases matching TRBD2. The germline gives CDR1 LGHDT, CDR2 YNNKEL (reference sequence). CDR3 length: 18 amino acids. With V trimmed by 0 bases and J by 4 bases, 10 bases remained unmatched. CDR3 sequence (DNA): TGTGCCAGCAGCCAAGATCCGAAATCTAGCGGGAGGGTATACGAGCAGTACTTC. This translates into CASSQDPKSSGRVYEQYF.

This clone was seen only once. This chain's CDR3 is CASSRRQGIWGYTF. In DNA form, the CDR3 reads TGTGCCAGCAGTCGACGACAGGGTATATGGGGCTACACCTTC. The rearrangement uses TRBV6-5 and TRBJ1-2; 7 bases map to TRBD1. The CDR3 spans 14 residues. CDR1 MNHEY and CDR2 SVGAGI come from the germline V gene. Trimming took 5 bases from V and 8 from J; bases not matched to a gene: 11.

The chain links TRBV5-1 to TRBJ1-1; TRBD1 matches 8 bases. Germline CDR1 is SGHRS and CDR2 is YFSETQ. The CDR3 is made up of 17 amino acids. V lost 3 bases to trimming and J lost 4 bases; unmatched junction nucleotides: 14. CDR3 loop: CASSSPGQAYRVTEAFF. For the CDR3, the DNA is TGCGCCAGCAGCTCCCCGGGACAGGCCTACCGGGTCACTGAAGCTTTCTTT.

The genes are TRBV27 and TRBJ1-4; D is ambiguous. V dropped 4 bases and J dropped 10 bases, with 16 bases sitting between them. The CDR3 runs to 14 residues. The germline V gene encodes CDR1 MNHEY and CDR2 SMNVEV (reference sequence). CDR3 nucleotides: TGTGCCAGCAGTTGGGAAGGCAAGGTCGGAAAACTGTTTTTT. It yields the protein CASSWEGKVGKLFF.

Comment on this clone: The sample has other DNA sequences that encode this CDR3 too. The rearrangement joins TRBV7-9 to TRBJ2-1, with 10 positions matching TRBD2. This CDR3 comprises 16 residues. Germline V CDR1 and CDR2: SEHNR, FQNEAQ (reference sequence). The J segment lost 2 bases and the V segment lost 5 bases, leaving 6 bases of the junction unmatched. This CDR3 is CASSLALAGAYNEQFF. CDR3 DNA sequence: TGTGCCAGCAGCCTCGCCCTAGCGGGAGCCTACAATGAGCAGTTCTTC.

V and J are TRBV28 and TRBJ2-7, with D possibly being TRBD1 or TRBD2 (5 bases each). Trimming took off 5 bases at V and 4 bases at J, with 18 bases between the two ends. The CDR3 extends over 15 amino acids. From germline, CDR1 is MDHEN and CDR2 SYDVKM. The CDR3 sequence: CASSLPGTALYEQYF. DNA for the CDR3: TGTGCCAGCAGTCTCCCAGGGACGGCTTTATACGAGCAGTACTTC.

Only one count was recorded for this clone. V and J are TRBV11-1 and TRBJ1-6, with 8 positions matching TRBD1. The CDR3 extends over 16 amino acids. V shed 5 bases, J shed 7 bases, and the junction held 10 bases outside the gene matches. The germline CDR1 and CDR2 sequences are SGHAT and FQDESV (reference sequence). The CDR3 loop reads CASSTSGTGANSPLHF. As DNA, the CDR3 is TGTGCCAGCAGCACCTCCGGGACAGGCGCGAATTCACCCCTCCACTTT.